These T cell receptor beta chains were read from a single sample in a study of cytomegalovirus exposure and HLA in healthy donors. TCRdb keeps only in-frame clones here, not all; method: immunoSEQ multiplex PCR. The table for this sample gives 45,000 to 60,000 clones. Sequenced: PBMCs. These TCRs come from a woman in her 40s in good health and CMV-seronegative. Each CDR3 is given with its conserved first and last residue. Fields, in order: V gene, J gene, D gene, CDR3 protein, CDR3 DNA. A D gene is named only where the DNA matches it firmly.

>TRBV7-9|TRBJ1-1|-
CASSLSRQGEAFF
TGTGCCAGCAGCTTAAGTCGGCAGGGGGAAGCTTTCTTT
>TRBV7-2|TRBJ2-7|TRBD2
CASRYRTSGRGEQYF
TGTGCCAGCAGGTACCGAACTAGCGGGAGAGGCGAGCAGTACTTC
>TRBV5-1|TRBJ2-5|-
CASSLGSTGDGETQYF
TGCGCCAGCAGCTTGGGGTCTACGGGAGATGGGGAGACCCAGTACTTC
>TRBV6-5|TRBJ1-6|-
CASYSAAVNSPLHF
TGTGCCAGCTATTCGGCGGCAGTTAATTCACCCCTACACTTT
>TRBV30|TRBJ1-1|-
CAGKQALGTEAFF
TGTGCCGGAAAACAGGCGCTGGGCACTGAAGCTTTCTTT
>TRBV28|TRBJ1-1|-
CASSGGGRMNTEAFF
TGTGCCAGCAGCGGGGGGGGACGTATGAACACTGAAGCTTTCTTT
>TRBV7-7|TRBJ2-1|TRBD1
CASSLRAGGPDNEQFF
TGTGCCAGCAGCTTACGGGCAGGGGGCCCCGACAATGAGCAGTTCTTC
>TRBV19|TRBJ1-6|-
CASSSRTANSPLHF
TGTGCCAGTAGTTCCCGGACAGCTAATTCACCCCTCCACTTT
>TRBV5-1|TRBJ1-1|-
CASTLEGVGEAFF
TGCGCCAGCACACTTGAGGGGGTTGGTGAAGCTTTCTTT
>TRBV6-6|TRBJ2-7|-
CASSPQGNEQYF
TGTGCCAGCAGTCCACAGGGAAACGAGCAGTACTTC
>TRBV5-1|TRBJ2-2|TRBD2
CASSLASGSKGGELFF
TGCGCCAGCAGCTTGGCCAGCGGGAGTAAGGGCGGGGAGCTGTTTTTT
>TRBV18|TRBJ1-2|TRBD1
CASSRSGTGGLVNYGYTF
TGTGCCAGCTCACGTTCAGGGACAGGGGGGCTCGTCAACTATGGCTACACCTTC
>TRBV18|TRBJ2-3|TRBD2
CASSPPGLGSDTQYF
TGTGCCAGCTCACCACCGGGACTAGGGTCAGATACGCAGTATTTT
>TRBV6-1|TRBJ2-7|-
CASSHEEGNYEQYF
TGTGCCAGCAGTCATGAGGAGGGGAATTACGAGCAGTACTTC
>TRBV18|TRBJ1-1|-
CASSPSGGPVVAFF
TGTGCCAGCTCACCAAGCGGGGGCCCGGTGGTAGCTTTCTTT
>TRBV19|TRBJ1-3|-
CASSLRTGDTIYF
TGTGCCAGTAGTCTACGGACGGGGGACACCATATATTTT
>TRBV18|TRBJ1-3|-
CASSLRQATGNTIYF
TGTGCCAGCTCACTCCGACAGGCCACTGGAAACACCATATATTTT
>TRBV27|TRBJ2-7|TRBD2
CASSPGASLAGVGEQYF
TGTGCCAGCAGTCCAGGGGCGAGTCTAGCGGGAGTTGGGGAGCAGTACTTC
>TRBV6-5|TRBJ2-7|TRBD1
CASSYRGQSYEQYF
TGTGCCAGCAGTTACAGGGGACAGTCCTACGAGCAGTACTTC
>TRBV28|TRBJ1-1|TRBD1
CASSILTGSTEAFF
TGTGCCAGCAGTATATTGACAGGGAGCACTGAAGCTTTCTTT
>TRBV5-1|TRBJ1-1|-
CASSLVGGRTEAFF
TGCGCCAGCAGCTTGGTAGGGGGTAGGACTGAAGCTTTCTTT
>TRBV9|TRBJ1-2|TRBD1
CASSVELGQYGYTF
TGTGCCAGCAGCGTTGAGCTGGGACAGTATGGCTACACCTTC
>TRBV14|TRBJ2-6|-
CASSQGLGANVLTF
TGTGCCAGCAGCCAAGGTCTCGGGGCCAACGTCCTGACTTTC
>TRBV5-1|TRBJ1-1|TRBD1
CASSFLGQGGTEAFF
TGCGCCAGCAGCTTTCTGGGACAGGGAGGCACTGAAGCTTTCTTT
>TRBV4-2|TRBJ2-1|TRBD2
CASSPGTSGSGTDNEQFF
TGTGCCAGCAGCCCCGGGACTAGCGGGAGTGGAACCGACAATGAGCAGTTCTTC
>TRBV29-1|TRBJ2-3|-
CSVEEGRGTDTQYF
TGCAGCGTTGAGGAGGGGAGAGGCACAGATACGCAGTATTTT
>TRBV4-3|TRBJ2-1|TRBD2
CASSQDLSGMYNEQFF
TGCGCCAGCAGCCAAGATCTAAGCGGGATGTACAATGAGCAGTTCTTC
>TRBV6-5|TRBJ1-2|-
CASSYGQEGNGYTF
TGTGCCAGCAGTTACGGGCAGGAGGGAAATGGCTACACCTTC